The 27 T cell receptor beta chains presented below share a single source sample, sequenced in a study of cytomegalovirus exposure and HLA in healthy donors (dated by TCRdb to 2016 to 2017). The library was produced with the immunoSEQ multiplex PCR assay. A mixture of 60 forward primers for TCR Vbeta segments and 13 reverse primers for TCR Jbeta segments was used in the multiplex PCR. Held by TCRdb, this immuneACCESS table contains in-frame sequences only and omits some clones. Under half of the omission traces to an unresolved V gene where checked; the cause of the rest is unknown. Counted in this sample were 150,000 to 200,000 clones; approximately 67% of them appeared once. The ten largest clones represent 4.5% of the sample. Sequencing was done on a sample of PBMCs. These receptor sequences come from a woman aged 18 to 35 in good health and CMV-seropositive.

The genes are TRBV6-5 and TRBJ2-2, with 10 bases lining up with TRBD1. V lost 6 bases to trimming and J lost 7 bases; unmatched junction nucleotides: 8. CDR3 length equals 15 residues. The germline gives CDR1 MNHEY, CDR2 SVGAGI. The DNA of the CDR3 is TGTGCCAGCAGGCCTGACAGGGGGCTTAGCGGGGAGCTGTTTTTT. Translating gives CASRPDRGLSGELFF.

This clone has just a few counts. An end of the junction does not agree with germline; a read error may underlie this. The chain joins TRBV7-9 to TRBJ1-2, with D unresolved. The CDR3 has 13 amino acids. Germline V gives CDR1 SEHNR, CDR2 FQNEAQ (reference sequence). CDR3 in DNA: TGTGCCATCAGCCCGAGTCTCTACTATGGCTACACCTTC. It encodes CAISPSLYYGYTF.

This clone was detected a few times. This chain uses TRBV4-2 with TRBJ1-2, with unresolved D. Trimming took 0 bases from V and 8 from J, leaving 13 bases between them. The CDR3 is made up of 14 amino acids. Germline-derived CDR1 and CDR2 are LGHNA and YNFKEQ. The CDR3 spells CASSQDSRSGGYTF. CDR3 coding DNA: TGTGCCAGCAGCCAAGATAGCCGGTCGGGGGGCTACACCTTC.

This chain uses TRBV29-1 with TRBJ1-3; D perhaps matches TRBD1 (6 bases). Germline V gives CDR1 SQVTM, CDR2 ANQGSEA. The CDR3 has 17 residues. Trimming took off 1 base at V and 3 bases at J, with 19 bases between the two ends. The CDR3 protein is CSVEGYTGRVGGNTIYF. In DNA form, the CDR3 reads TGCAGCGTTGAAGGATACACAGGGAGGGTTGGTGGAAACACCATATATTTT.

This clone appeared a few times. The rearrangement links TRBV29-1 to TRBJ1-3, with TRBD1 identical over 7 bases. Germline trimming cut 5 bases from V and 1 base from J; bases unmatched to any gene: 2. Germline CDR1 SQVTM, CDR2 ANQGSEA. There are 13 residues in the CDR3. For the CDR3, the DNA is TGCAGCGTTCCAGGGGGTTCTGGAAACACCATATATTTT. It translates to CSVPGGSGNTIYF.

The CDR3 nucleotides are TGCGCCAGCAGCGGAACGGGACAGCTCTGGTATGGCTACACCTTC. This gives the protein CASSGTGQLWYGYTF. V is TRBV5-1 and J is TRBJ1-2; TRBD1 agrees at 7 bases. The CDR3 extends over 15 amino acids. CDR1 SGHRS and CDR2 YFSETQ come from the germline V gene. V gave up 4 bases and J gave up 5 bases; unmatched junction bases: 11.

This sequence joins TRBV5-8 and TRBJ2-5; 7 bases map to TRBD2. CDR3 length: 17 residues. The germline V gene has CDR1 SGHTS and CDR2 YDEGEE. The V segment lost 4 bases and the J segment 1 base; nucleotides outside the gene matches: 13. In DNA form, the CDR3 reads TGTGCCAGCAGCGGAGGGCTCCAGCCGGGGGGCCAAGAGACCCAGTACTTC. It yields the protein CASSGGLQPGGQETQYF.

This clone was detected once. V usage is TRBV19 and J usage is TRBJ2-5; 8 bases map to TRBD1. Germline CDR1 LNHDA, CDR2 SQIVND (reference sequence). J was trimmed by 1 base and V by 8 bases; bases with no gene match: 9. CDR3 length: 15 residues. For the CDR3, the DNA is TGTGCCAGTGATCGGACAGGGAGTACCCAAGAGACCCAGTACTTC. This encodes CASDRTGSTQETQYF. The full variable domain, rest sourced from reference TRBV19 and TRBJ2-5, is DGGITQSPKYLFRKEGQNVTLSCEQNLNHDAMYWYRQDPGQGLRLIYYSQIVNDFQKGDIAEGYSVSREKKESFPLTVTSAQKNPTAFYLCASDRTGSTQETQYFGPGTRLLVL.

This sequence joins TRBV27 and TRBJ2-2, with 8 positions matching TRBD1. Germline V gene data show CDR1 as MNHEY and CDR2 as SMNVEV (reference sequence). CDR3 length: 16 residues. J gave up 4 bases and V 5 bases, and 9 bases lay outside the gene matches. CDR3 DNA: TGTGCCAGCAGTACCCGACAGGGGTTGGTCACCGGGGAGCTGTTTTTT. This gives the protein CASSTRQGLVTGELFF.

The J gene is TRBJ2-5, the V gene TRBV19; D uncertain. The DNA end is a closer match to TRBJ2-7, so the J assignment may be wrong. Germline loops: CDR1 LNHDA, CDR2 SQIVND (reference sequence). The CDR3 is made up of 13 amino acids. The CDR3 loop reads CASGSSLSYEQYF. CDR3 in DNA: TGTGCCAGCGGTTCCTCCCTCTCCTACGAGCAGTACTTC.

The rearrangement links TRBV10-1 to TRBJ1-2; 9 bases are shared with TRBD1. The junction had 11 bases not matched to a gene; V was cut back by 9 bases and J by 9 bases. Germline V CDR1 and CDR2: WNHNN, SYGVQD (reference sequence). This CDR3 comprises 13 residues. CDR3 DNA sequence: TGCGCCAGTCCGGGACAGGGCGAGTCTAGCTACACCTTC. This sequence encodes CASPGQGESSYTF.

This chain uses TRBV10-3 with TRBJ2-1; 8 nucleotides match TRBD1. This CDR3 contains 15 residues. Trimming removed 2 bases from V and 3 bases from J; junction bases left unmatched: 3. Germline lookup yields CDR1 ENHRY and CDR2 SYGVKD. The CDR3 region has the DNA TGTGCCATCAGTGAGCCCGGGACAGGCTACAATGAGCAGTTCTTC. Its protein product is CAISEPGTGYNEQFF.

The chain employs TRBV6-9 and TRBJ2-2; 13 bases fit TRBD2. After removal of 7 bases from V and 4 bases from J, the junction contained 6 bases not matched to a gene. CDR3 length: 16 residues. Germline CDR1 reads MNHGY; CDR2 reads SVAAGI. The CDR3 bases are TGTGCCAGCAACGGACTAGCGGGAGCATCCACCGGGGAGCTGTTTTTT. Encoded protein: CASNGLAGASTGELFF.

The chain employs TRBV19 and TRBJ1-5, with a tentative D call TRBD1 (6 bases). This CDR3 has 14 amino acids. Germline CDR1 and CDR2: LNHDA and SQIVND (reference sequence). Trimming stripped 5 bases from V and 2 bases from J, with 10 bases between. The CDR3 region is CASSGSGGNQPQHF. In DNA, the CDR3 is TGTGCCAGTAGTGGGTCAGGGGGCAATCAGCCCCAGCATTTT.

This clone was seen just once. Sequence at one end of the junction differs from germline and may be a read error. The V and J genes are TRBV4-1 and TRBJ2-7, with unresolved D. The CDR3 runs to 15 residues. The germline V gene encodes CDR1 MGHRA and CDR2 YSYEKL. CDR3 in DNA: TGCGCCAGCAGCCAAACAGTAGTATTTTCCTACGTGCAGTACTTC. This translates into CASSQTVVFSYVQYF.

V usage is TRBV7-2 and J usage is TRBJ2-1, with a tentative D call TRBD1 (6 bases). CDR3 size: 16 residues. Trimming pared 4 bases from V and 9 bases from J, leaving 22 bases between. Per the germline V gene, CDR1 is SGHTA and CDR2 is FQGNSA. The CDR3 DNA reads as TGTGCCAGCAGCTCCACTCGAAGACAGGTTGGGGGTGAGCAGTTCTTC. It specifies CASSSTRRQVGGEQFF.

This clone was observed a few times. The V gene is TRBV25-1, the J gene TRBJ1-4, with D perhaps matching TRBD1 (5 bases). The V gene's germline CDR1 is MGHDK and CDR2 SYGVNS. V lost 2 bases to trimming and J lost 0 bases, with 13 bases between them. The CDR3 extends over 17 amino acids. For the CDR3, the DNA is TGTGCCAGCAGTGAAGACAGAGGAACTGCAACTAATGAAAAACTGTTTTTT. Translating gives CASSEDRGTATNEKLFF.

The genes are TRBV5-4 and TRBJ2-7, with TRBD2 identical over 8 bases. The CDR3 runs to 14 residues. The germline CDR1 and CDR2 sequences are SGHNT and YYREEE (reference sequence). Trimming at V came to 6 bases and at J to 4 bases, leaving 9 bases not matched to a gene. The CDR3 sequence is CASNEGGRSYEQYF. CDR3 in DNA: TGTGCCAGCAACGAGGGCGGGAGGTCTTACGAGCAGTACTTC.

V and J are TRBV2 and TRBJ1-2, with 8 bases aligning to TRBD1. V was clipped by 10 bases and J by 4 bases; unmatched bases: 11. Per the germline V gene, CDR1 is SNHLY and CDR2 is FYNNEI. This CDR3 has 14 residues. The CDR3 protein is CATTMDRASYGYTF. In DNA form, the CDR3 reads TGTGCCACTACAATGGACAGGGCAAGCTATGGCTACACCTTC.

This clone was seen only a few times. CDR3 nucleotide sequence: TGCAGTGCCATGGGACAGTCTAAAGCTTTCTTT. Translation gives CSAMGQSKAFF. The chain carries TRBV20-1 and TRBJ1-1, with TRBD1 matching 7 bases. CDR1 and CDR2 (germline): DFQATT, SNEGSKA (reference sequence). Trimming at V came to 6 bases and at J to 9 bases, leaving 7 bases not matched to a gene. The CDR3 length is 11 residues.

The chain joins TRBV6-6 to TRBJ1-3; the D is unclear. The germline V and J ends were trimmed by 5 bases and 2 bases, with 16 bases remaining between them. Germline CDR1 reads MNHNY; CDR2 reads SVGAGI (reference sequence). CDR3 length equals 16 residues. CDR3 nucleotides: TGTGCCAGCAGTCTGGACGGACTTTTGGCTGGAAACACCATATATTTT. Its protein is CASSLDGLLAGNTIYF.

The V gene is TRBV11-3, the J gene TRBJ2-1; D might be TRBD1 (5 bases). V lost 5 bases, J lost 6 bases, and 20 bases lay in between. CDR1 and CDR2 from the germline V gene are SGHNT and YENEEA. The CDR3 is 16 residues long. The CDR3 coding sequence is TGTGCCAGCAGCCCGACCCAGGACACCGGTGTCAATGAGCAGTTCTTC. It translates to CASSPTQDTGVNEQFF.

The chain combines TRBV4-1 with TRBJ2-1, with D unresolved. The CDR3 has 15 amino acids. V gave up 1 base and J gave up 12 bases, with 19 bases separating them. Germline V gives CDR1 MGHRA, CDR2 YSYEKL. The CDR3 nucleotides are TGCGCCAGCAGCCAAGTATCAGTGGTGGTTGCTGCGCAGTTCTTC. Translated, it gives CASSQVSVVVAAQFF.

The rearrangement joins TRBV7-9 to TRBJ1-1; TRBD1 matches at 12 bases. V lost 1 base and J lost 3; bases outside the gene matches: 9. This CDR3 region has 18 residues. Per germline, CDR1 SEHNR and CDR2 FQNEAQ (reference sequence). DNA of the CDR3: TGTGCCAGCAGCTTAGAATTGGGGACAGGGGGCGCCTACACTGAAGCTTTCTTT. Amino acids: CASSLELGTGGAYTEAFF.

The J gene is TRBJ1-3, the V gene TRBV2; D not resolved. Per germline, CDR1 SNHLY and CDR2 FYNNEI. Trimming took 6 bases from V and 2 from J, leaving 14 bases between them. The CDR3 covers 15 residues. The CDR3 DNA reads TGTGCCAGCAGAGTCGTCACTAACCCTGGAAACACCATATATTTT. It translates to CASRVVTNPGNTIYF.

The chain recombines TRBV27 with TRBJ2-1, with 11 bases matching TRBD2. Germline lookup yields CDR1 MNHEY and CDR2 SMNVEV (reference sequence). J lost 5 bases, V lost 5 bases, and 11 bases had no gene match. This CDR3 comprises 17 residues. The CDR3 DNA follows: TGTGCCAGCAGTCCGTGGACTAGCGGGCAGCAGAACAATGAGCAGTTCTTC. Encoded protein: CASSPWTSGQQNNEQFF.

This chain joins TRBV9 and TRBJ2-3, with 9 bases aligning to TRBD1. The V gene end was trimmed by 3 bases and the J gene end by 4 bases; junction bases not matched to a gene: 9. Germline loops: CDR1 SGDLS, CDR2 YYNGEE. CDR3 length: 16 amino acids. The CDR3 nucleotides read TGTGCCAGCAGCGCCCGCGGGACAGGGTCCCCAGATACGCAGTATTTT. Protein: CASSARGTGSPDTQYF.